One and the same sample provided the 13 T cell receptor beta chains below, sequenced in a study of T cells after yellow fever vaccination. A single record per CDR3 protein comes from TCRdb applying MiXCR to the 5' RACE reads. The table includes fewer than 450,000 distinct CDR3 sequences, roughly 4.3% detected once. The sample was PBMCs, taken 5 days after the yellow fever booster vaccination. All receptors come from a man aged 18 to 29 who received the YFV17D yellow fever vaccine.

This clonotype occurred a few times. This chain links TRBV2 with TRBJ1-5; 9 bases map to TRBD1. Germline V gives CDR1 SNHLY, CDR2 FYNNEI. The CDR3 covers 14 residues. V shed 5 bases, J shed 5 bases, and the junction held 4 bases outside the gene matches. CDR3 region: CASSPDRGDQPQHF. In DNA form, the CDR3 reads TGTGCCAGCAGTCCCGACAGGGGGGATCAGCCCCAGCATTTT.

The chain combines TRBV7-7 with TRBJ2-5, with TRBD2 matching 13 bases. The CDR3 has 15 residues. Unmatched junction bases numbered 13, after V lost 5 bases and J lost 13 bases. Germline V gene data show CDR1 as SSHAT and CDR2 as FNYEAQ (reference sequence). The CDR3 sequence is CASSPGTSGVERRYF. The DNA for the CDR3 is TGTGCCAGCAGCCCTGGGACTAGCGGGGTAGAACGGAGGTACTTC.

Ten or more counts support this clonotype. J is TRBJ2-3 and V is TRBV9; 7 bases line up with TRBD2. V lost 4 bases to trimming and J lost 7 bases; unmatched junction nucleotides: 12. The CDR3 is 15 residues long. Germline-derived CDR1 and CDR2 are SGDLS and YYNGEE. The DNA of the CDR3 is TGTGCCAGCAGCTTCGCAAGCGGGGCCCGGCATACGCAGTATTTT. It codes for CASSFASGARHTQYF. Full variable domain (remainder filled in from reference TRBV9 and TRBJ2-3): DSGVTQTPKHLITATGQRVTLRCSPRSGDLSVYWYQQSLDQGLQFLIQYYNGEERAKGNILERFSAQQFPDLHSELNLSSLELGDSALYFCASSFASGARHTQYFGPGTRLTVL.

The chain combines TRBV19 with TRBJ1-6; TRBD1 is a possible D gene (6 bases). Germline loops: CDR1 LNHDA, CDR2 SQIVND (reference sequence). The CDR3 totals 14 residues. Trimming pared 6 bases from V and 7 bases from J, leaving 13 bases between. CDR3 amino acids: CASRGTGQNSPLHF. CDR3 in DNA: TGTGCCAGTAGGGGTACAGGGCAGAATTCACCCCTCCACTTT. Complete variable domain (other parts from reference TRBV19 and TRBJ1-6): DGGITQSPKYLFRKEGQNVTLSCEQNLNHDAMYWYRQDPGQGLRLIYYSQIVNDFQKGDIAEGYSVSREKKESFPLTVTSAQKNPTAFYLCASRGTGQNSPLHFGNGTRLTVT.

This clonotype turned up a few times. The V call is TRBV11-2, the J call TRBJ2-3, with a possible D match to TRBD2 (6 bases). Germline assignment: CDR1 SGHAT and CDR2 FQNNGV. The CDR3 extends over 15 amino acids. V was clipped by 1 base and J by 4 bases, with 12 bases between them. The CDR3 nucleotides read TGTGCCAGCAGCTTAGGACTAGGAAGCCCAGATACGCAGTATTTT. Residues: CASSLGLGSPDTQYF.

V and J are TRBV4-3 and TRBJ1-4; no definite D call. V lost 3 bases to trimming and J lost 9 bases, with 11 bases between them. This CDR3 region has 13 residues. The germline CDR1 and CDR2 sequences are LGHNA and YSLEER. CDR3 bases: TGCGCCAGCAGCCACCTCGCTAGGCAAAAACTGTTTTTT. It yields the protein CASSHLARQKLFF.

This clonotype appeared many times. The chain carries TRBV12-3 or TRBV12-4 and TRBJ1-1, with TRBD1 matching 7 bases. This CDR3 spans 13 amino acids. After removal of 3 bases from V and 6 bases from J, the junction contained 4 bases not matched to a gene. The CDR3 DNA follows: TGTGCCAGCAGTTTTTTCCAGGGGGCTGAAGCTTTCTTT. Amino acid sequence: CASSFFQGAEAFF.

V and J are TRBV10-3 and TRBJ1-2, with 7 bases aligning to TRBD1. Germline values: CDR1 ENHRY, CDR2 SYGVKD. Trimming at V came to 0 bases and at J to 2 bases, leaving 6 bases not matched to a gene. The CDR3 extends over 16 amino acids. The CDR3 DNA sequence: TGTGCCATCAGTGAGTCCCCGGGGACAGCCAACTATGGCTACACCTTC. Protein: CAISESPGTANYGYTF.

The chain joins TRBV7-6 to TRBJ2-3; D not certain. CDR3 size: 14 residues. V lost 6 bases, J lost 0 bases, and 10 bases lay in between. Per germline, CDR1 SGHVS and CDR2 FNYEAQ. The CDR3 DNA sequence: TGTGCCAGCAGTAACAGCAGGAGCACAGATACGCAGTATTTT. This translates into CASSNSRSTDTQYF. Supplemented by reference TRBV7-6 and TRBJ2-3, the full variable domain reads GAGVSQSPRYKVTKRGQDVALRCDPISGHVSLYWYRQALGQGPEFLTYFNYEAQQDKSGLPNDRFSAERPEGSISTLTIQRTEQRDSAMYRCASSNSRSTDTQYFGPGTRLTVL.

In this sample, this clonotype turned up a few times. The J gene is TRBJ2-1, the V gene TRBV7-6; 9 nucleotides agree with TRBD2. The CDR3 has 16 residues. CDR1 is SGHVS and CDR2 is FNYEAQ in the germline V gene. The V segment lost 5 bases and the J segment 1 base; nucleotides outside the gene matches: 6. The CDR3 reads CASSRRGGASYNEQFF. In DNA form, the CDR3 reads TGTGCCAGCAGCCGACGCGGGGGGGCTTCCTACAATGAGCAGTTCTTC.

This clonotype was recorded a few times. The gene calls are TRBV6-5 and TRBJ2-2; D ambiguous. Trimming took off 0 bases at V and 3 bases at J, with 14 bases between the two ends. CDR3 size: 17 residues. Germline CDR1 and CDR2: MNHEY and SVGAGI. As DNA, the CDR3 is TGTGCCAGCAGTTACTCGATCACACATGATTACACCGGGGAGCTGTTTTTT. This translates into CASSYSITHDYTGELFF.

This clonotype was seen more than once but under ten times. V and J are TRBV27 and TRBJ1-1; tentative D call: TRBD1 (6 bases). The CDR3 sequence is 15 residues long. Germline values: CDR1 MNHEY, CDR2 SMNVEV (reference sequence). V was cut by 0 bases and J by 0 bases, with 8 bases left in between. The CDR3 coding sequence is TGTGCCAGCAGTTTATCGCGGGGGCTGAACACTGAAGCTTTCTTT. Protein: CASSLSRGLNTEAFF.

The rearrangement uses TRBV11-2 and TRBJ1-1; tentatively, D is TRBD1 (6 bases). The CDR3 is 14 amino acids. V was trimmed by 1 base and J by 5 bases, leaving 11 bases between them. CDR1 is SGHAT and CDR2 is FQNNGV in the germline V gene. The DNA of the CDR3 is TGTGCCAGCAGCTTAGCTCAGGGGTGGACTGAAGCTTTCTTT. Protein product: CASSLAQGWTEAFF.